These T cell receptor beta chains were read from a single sample in a study of CXCR3-negative and CXCR3-positive naive CD8 T cells. After re-calling the 5' RACE reads, TCRdb lists one entry per CDR3 protein, DNA absent. Its table records tens of thousands of distinct CDR3 sequences. The sample taken for sequencing was naive CXCR3- CD8+ T cells from blood. The source of these receptors is a human donor in good health. Some clones in this sample may be carry-over from other donors' samples. Both conserved end residues are part of each CDR3.

v_gene: TRBV6-5
j_gene: TRBJ2-5
CDR3aa: CASSSRTSGKAMYQETQYF

v_gene: TRBV6-1
j_gene: TRBJ2-7
CDR3aa: CASSWGQGASYEQYF

v_gene: TRBV5-1
j_gene: TRBJ1-2
CDR3aa: CASSWGDITSDYTF

v_gene: TRBV29-1
j_gene: TRBJ2-7
CDR3aa: CSVEGEDRGTYEQYF

v_gene: TRBV4-3
j_gene: TRBJ2-2
CDR3aa: CASSQDIGQGAPDGELFF

v_gene: TRBV3-1
j_gene: TRBJ2-6
CDR3aa: CASSSHLTGVDSGANVLTF

v_gene: TRBV12-3/TRBV12-4
j_gene: TRBJ2-1
CDR3aa: CASSQGAPNEQFF

v_gene: TRBV9
j_gene: TRBJ2-2
CDR3aa: CASSVRGQGNTGELFF

v_gene: TRBV6-2/TRBV6-3
j_gene: TRBJ2-1
CDR3aa: CASTRERQPNEQFF

v_gene: TRBV29-1
j_gene: TRBJ2-7
CDR3aa: CSAGTANYEQYF

v_gene: TRBV7-3
j_gene: TRBJ2-7
CDR3aa: CASSSGGAADEQYF

v_gene: TRBV2
j_gene: TRBJ2-1
CDR3aa: CASRERTSGGEGNEQFF

v_gene: TRBV11-2
j_gene: TRBJ2-5
CDR3aa: CASTAPGQWETQYF

v_gene: TRBV28
j_gene: TRBJ2-7
CDR3aa: CASSLIGLAGVEQYF

v_gene: TRBV12-3/TRBV12-4
j_gene: TRBJ1-1
CDR3aa: CASSLAGGNTEAFF

v_gene: TRBV5-1
j_gene: TRBJ2-7
CDR3aa: CASSLLDRVDEQYF

v_gene: TRBV7-9
j_gene: TRBJ1-1
CDR3aa: CASSLGLGIPEAFF

v_gene: TRBV7-9
j_gene: TRBJ2-7
CDR3aa: CASRDLMRDEQYF

v_gene: TRBV7-6
j_gene: TRBJ2-2
CDR3aa: CASSLAADYTGELFF

v_gene: TRBV7-9
j_gene: TRBJ2-7
CDR3aa: CASSSTAREQYF

v_gene: TRBV6-5
j_gene: TRBJ2-1
CDR3aa: CASSYSGAGGYYNEQFF

v_gene: TRBV15
j_gene: TRBJ2-3
CDR3aa: CATRSSGVVDTQYF

v_gene: TRBV20-1
j_gene: TRBJ2-7
CDR3aa: CSAREAYEQYF

v_gene: TRBV5-1
j_gene: TRBJ2-7
CDR3aa: CASSLSSPYEQYF

v_gene: TRBV9
j_gene: TRBJ1-1
CDR3aa: CASSVVWGNTEAFF

v_gene: TRBV28
j_gene: TRBJ1-1
CDR3aa: CASSFGPSGTEAFF

v_gene: TRBV11-3
j_gene: TRBJ2-2
CDR3aa: CASSLYRGNTGELFF

v_gene: TRBV29-1
j_gene: TRBJ1-3
CDR3aa: CSVSLPDSGNTIYF

v_gene: TRBV6-5
j_gene: TRBJ1-1
CDR3aa: CASSRTAVNTEAFF

v_gene: TRBV9
j_gene: TRBJ2-7
CDR3aa: CASSAGLAGNYEQYF

v_gene: TRBV19
j_gene: TRBJ2-2
CDR3aa: CASSIDFRVNTGELFF

v_gene: TRBV3-1
j_gene: TRBJ2-1
CDR3aa: CASSHSGTQFF

v_gene: TRBV7-6
j_gene: TRBJ2-1
CDR3aa: CASSSRQGPRSSYNEQFF

v_gene: TRBV5-1
j_gene: TRBJ2-7
CDR3aa: CASSLVAGMTYEQYF

v_gene: TRBV27
j_gene: TRBJ2-3
CDR3aa: CASSLSLTQTDTQYF

v_gene: TRBV12-3/TRBV12-4
j_gene: TRBJ1-1
CDR3aa: CASRLTGDTEAFF

v_gene: TRBV5-1
j_gene: TRBJ2-3
CDR3aa: CASSLAGGADTQYF

v_gene: TRBV6-6
j_gene: TRBJ2-4
CDR3aa: CASAKYQGAADIQYF

v_gene: TRBV6-1
j_gene: TRBJ2-1
CDR3aa: CASSEHMWNEQFF